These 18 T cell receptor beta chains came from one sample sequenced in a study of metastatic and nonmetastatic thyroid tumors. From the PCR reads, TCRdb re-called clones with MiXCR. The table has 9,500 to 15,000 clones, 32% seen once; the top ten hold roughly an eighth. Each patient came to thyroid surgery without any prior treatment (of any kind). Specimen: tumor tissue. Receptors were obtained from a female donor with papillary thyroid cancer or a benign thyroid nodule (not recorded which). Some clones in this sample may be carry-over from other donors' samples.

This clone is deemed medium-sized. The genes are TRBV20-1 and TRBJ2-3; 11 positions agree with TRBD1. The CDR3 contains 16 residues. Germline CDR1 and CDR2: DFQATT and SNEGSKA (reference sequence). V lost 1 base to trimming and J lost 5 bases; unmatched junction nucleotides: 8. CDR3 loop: CSARGSRDRGIDTQYF. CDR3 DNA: TGCAGTGCTAGAGGATCTCGGGACAGGGGGATAGATACGCAGTATTTT.

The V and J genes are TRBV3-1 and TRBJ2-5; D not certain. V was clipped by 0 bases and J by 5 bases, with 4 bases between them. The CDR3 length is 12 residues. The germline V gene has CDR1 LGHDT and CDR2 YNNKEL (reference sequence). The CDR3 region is CASSQEWETQYF. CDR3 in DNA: TGTGCCAGCAGCCAAGAATGGGAGACCCAGTACTTC.

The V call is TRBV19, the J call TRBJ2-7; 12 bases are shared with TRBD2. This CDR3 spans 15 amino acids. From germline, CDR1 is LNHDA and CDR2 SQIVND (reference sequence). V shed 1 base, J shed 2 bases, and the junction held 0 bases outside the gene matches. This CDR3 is CASSIGLAGAYEQYF. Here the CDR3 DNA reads TGTGCCAGTAGTATAGGACTAGCGGGAGCCTACGAGCAGTACTTC.

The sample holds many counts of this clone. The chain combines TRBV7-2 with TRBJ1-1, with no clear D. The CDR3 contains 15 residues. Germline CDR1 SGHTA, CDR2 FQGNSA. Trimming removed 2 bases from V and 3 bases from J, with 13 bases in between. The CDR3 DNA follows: TGTGCCAGCAGCTTAACCCCGGACTCGTACACTGAAGCTTTCTTT. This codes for CASSLTPDSYTEAFF.

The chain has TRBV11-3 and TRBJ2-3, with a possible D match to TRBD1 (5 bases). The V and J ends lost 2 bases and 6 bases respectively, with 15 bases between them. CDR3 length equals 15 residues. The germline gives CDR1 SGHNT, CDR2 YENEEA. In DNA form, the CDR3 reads TGTGCCAGCAGCTTACAGGGATTGGTGAGGGATACGCAGTATTTT. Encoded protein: CASSLQGLVRDTQYF. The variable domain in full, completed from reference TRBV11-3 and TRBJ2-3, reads EAGVVQSPRYKIIEKKQPVAFWCNPISGHNTLYWYLQNLGQGPELLIRYENEEAVDDSQLPKDRFSAERLKGVDSTLKIQPAELGDSAVYLCASSLQGLVRDTQYFGPGTRLTVL.

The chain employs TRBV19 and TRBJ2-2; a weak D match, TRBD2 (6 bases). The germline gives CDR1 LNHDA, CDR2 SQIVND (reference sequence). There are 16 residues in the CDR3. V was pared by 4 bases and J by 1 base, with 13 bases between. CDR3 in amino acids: CASSNRRLVNTGELFF. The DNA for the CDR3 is TGTGCCAGTAGTAATCGGCGACTAGTGAACACCGGGGAGCTGTTTTTT.

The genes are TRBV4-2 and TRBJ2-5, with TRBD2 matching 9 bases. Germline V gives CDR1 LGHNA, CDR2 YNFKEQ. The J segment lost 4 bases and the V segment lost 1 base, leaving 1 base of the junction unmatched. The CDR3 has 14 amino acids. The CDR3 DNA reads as TGTGCCAGCAGCCAAGCGACTAGCGGAGAGACCCAGTACTTC. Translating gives CASSQATSGETQYF.

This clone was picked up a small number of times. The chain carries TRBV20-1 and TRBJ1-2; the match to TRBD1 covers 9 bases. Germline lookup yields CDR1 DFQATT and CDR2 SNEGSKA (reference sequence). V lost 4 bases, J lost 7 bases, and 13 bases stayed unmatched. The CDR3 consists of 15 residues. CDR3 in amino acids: CSANPTGTGSSGYTF. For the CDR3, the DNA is TGCAGTGCTAACCCTACCGGGACAGGGTCAAGTGGCTACACCTTC.

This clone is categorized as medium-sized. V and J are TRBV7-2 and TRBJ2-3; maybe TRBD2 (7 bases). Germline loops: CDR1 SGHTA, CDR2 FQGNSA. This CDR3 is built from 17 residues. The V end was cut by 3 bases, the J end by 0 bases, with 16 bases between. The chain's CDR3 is CASSLRGGRTSTDTQYF. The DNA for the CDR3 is TGTGCCAGCAGCTTGAGGGGGGGGAGGACTAGCACAGATACGCAGTATTTT.

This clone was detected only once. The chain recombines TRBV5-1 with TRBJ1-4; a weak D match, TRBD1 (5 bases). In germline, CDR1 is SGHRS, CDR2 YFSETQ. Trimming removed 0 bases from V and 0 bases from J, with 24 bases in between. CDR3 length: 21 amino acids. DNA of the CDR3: TGCGCCAGCAGCTTGGAAGTTCGGGGCAGGCTTTTATCTGCAACTAATGAAAAACTGTTTTTT. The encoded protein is CASSLEVRGRLLSATNEKLFF.

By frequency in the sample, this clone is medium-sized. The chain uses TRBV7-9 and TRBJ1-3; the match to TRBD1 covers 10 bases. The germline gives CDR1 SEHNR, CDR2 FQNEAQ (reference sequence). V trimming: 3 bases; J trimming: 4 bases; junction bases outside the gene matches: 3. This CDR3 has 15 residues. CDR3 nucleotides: TGTGCCAGCAGCTTGACAGGGGGCAGAGGAAACACCATATATTTT. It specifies CASSLTGGRGNTIYF.

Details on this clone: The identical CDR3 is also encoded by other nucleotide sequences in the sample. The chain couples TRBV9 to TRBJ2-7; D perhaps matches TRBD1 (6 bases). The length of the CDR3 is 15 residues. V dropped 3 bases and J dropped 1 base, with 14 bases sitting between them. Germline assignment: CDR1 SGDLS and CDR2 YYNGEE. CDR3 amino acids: CASSGSRRGSYEQYF. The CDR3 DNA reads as TGTGCCAGCAGCGGAAGCCGAAGGGGGTCCTACGAGCAGTACTTC.

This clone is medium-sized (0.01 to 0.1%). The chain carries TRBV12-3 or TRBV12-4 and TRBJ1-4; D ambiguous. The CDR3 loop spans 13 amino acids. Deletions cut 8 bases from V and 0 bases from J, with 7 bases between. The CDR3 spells CASAESTNEKLFF. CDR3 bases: TGTGCCAGCGCCGAATCAACTAATGAAAAACTGTTTTTT.

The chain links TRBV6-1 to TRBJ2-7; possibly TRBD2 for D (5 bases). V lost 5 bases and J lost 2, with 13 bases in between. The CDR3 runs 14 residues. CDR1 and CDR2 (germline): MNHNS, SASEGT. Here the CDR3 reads CASSKGGRTYEQYF. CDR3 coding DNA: TGTGCCAGCAGTAAAGGAGGACGTACCTACGAGCAGTACTTC.

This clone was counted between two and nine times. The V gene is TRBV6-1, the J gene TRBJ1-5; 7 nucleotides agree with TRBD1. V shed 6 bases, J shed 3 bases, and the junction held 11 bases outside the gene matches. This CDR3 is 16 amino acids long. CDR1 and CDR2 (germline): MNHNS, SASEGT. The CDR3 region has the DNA TGTGCCAGCAGGAAATCCGGGACAGCTTACAATCAGCCCCAGCATTTT. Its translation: CASRKSGTAYNQPQHF.

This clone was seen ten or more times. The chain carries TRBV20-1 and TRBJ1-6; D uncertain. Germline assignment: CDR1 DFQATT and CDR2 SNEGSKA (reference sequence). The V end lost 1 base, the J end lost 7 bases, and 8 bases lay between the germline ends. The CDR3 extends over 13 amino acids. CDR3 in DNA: TGCAGTGCTAGAGCGCCGGGGAATTCACCCCTCCACTTT. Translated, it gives CSARAPGNSPLHF.

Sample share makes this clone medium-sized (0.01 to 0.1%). CDR3 DNA sequence: TGTGCCAGCAGCTTAGGGTACTATGGCTACACCTTC. It codes for CASSLGYYGYTF. The J gene is TRBJ1-2, the V gene TRBV7-2; D remains ambiguous. V was trimmed by 1 base and J by 3 bases, leaving 3 bases between them. Germline lookup yields CDR1 SGHTA and CDR2 FQGNSA. CDR3 length equals 12 residues.

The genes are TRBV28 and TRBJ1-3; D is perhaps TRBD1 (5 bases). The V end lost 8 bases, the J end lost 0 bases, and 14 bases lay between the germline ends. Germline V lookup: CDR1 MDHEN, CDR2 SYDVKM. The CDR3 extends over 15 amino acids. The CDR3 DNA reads TGTGCCAGCGGGAGGGGCAGATACTCTGGAAACACCATATATTTT. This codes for CASGRGRYSGNTIYF.